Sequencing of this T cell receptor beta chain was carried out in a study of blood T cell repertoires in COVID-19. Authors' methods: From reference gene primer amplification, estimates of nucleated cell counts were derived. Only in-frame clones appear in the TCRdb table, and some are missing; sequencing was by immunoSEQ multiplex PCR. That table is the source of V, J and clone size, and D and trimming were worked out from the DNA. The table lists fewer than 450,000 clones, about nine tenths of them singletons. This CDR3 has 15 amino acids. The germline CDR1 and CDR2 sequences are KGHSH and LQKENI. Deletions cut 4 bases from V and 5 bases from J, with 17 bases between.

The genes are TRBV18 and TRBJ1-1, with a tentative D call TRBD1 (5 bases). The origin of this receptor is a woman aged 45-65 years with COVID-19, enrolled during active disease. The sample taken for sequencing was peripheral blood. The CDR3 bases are TGTGCCAGCTCACGCGGGGGGGGAGAGGGTACTGAAGCTTTCTTT. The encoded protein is CASSRGGGEGTEAFF. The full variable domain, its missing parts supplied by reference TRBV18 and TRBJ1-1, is NAGVMQNPRHLVRRRGQEARLRCSPMKGHSHVYWYRQLPEEGLKFMVYLQKENIIDESGMPKERFSAEFPKEGPSILRIQQVVRGDSAAYFCASSRGGGEGTEAFFGQGTRLTVV.